This passage covers 29 T cell receptor beta chains from one sample sequenced in a study of post-analysis software for immune sequencing data. Study results and limitations: With TRBV5-6, TRBV5-1 and TRBV20-1 included, about five TRBV segments were more frequent in patients than in controls.

Presence of unique molecular identifiers characterized the TCR beta cDNA libraries. TCRdb used MiXCR to reprocess the PCR reads, holding one entry per CDR3 protein. This sample carries 600,000 to 700,000 distinct CDR3 sequences, 55% to 70% of them seen once, and the ten largest clones take about 11%. These receptors lack a known antigen. Sample: blood. The receptors were gathered from a girl aged 2-10 years with multiple sclerosis.

The table lists this clonotype with a few counts. The chain is built from TRBV5-1 and TRBJ1-1; TRBD1 matches 8 bases. The germline CDR1 and CDR2 sequences are SGHRS and YFSETQ. Trimming removed 5 bases from V and 5 bases from J; junction bases left unmatched: 5. CDR3 length: 13 residues. CDR3 DNA: TGCGCCAGCAGGGTACAGGGGGGTACTGAAGCTTTCTTT. Translation gives CASRVQGGTEAFF.

The chain links TRBV6-1 to TRBJ2-1; 8 nucleotides agree with TRBD2. The V and J ends lost 6 bases and 9 bases, in that order; junction bases with no gene match: 7. Germline V gives CDR1 MNHNS, CDR2 SASEGT. This CDR3 spans 13 amino acids. CDR3 amino acids: CASRPSLAGEQFF. The DNA of the CDR3 is TGTGCCAGCAGGCCATCTCTAGCGGGTGAGCAGTTCTTC.

This chain connects TRBV29-1 to TRBJ1-2; TRBD1 agrees at 7 bases. Germline V gives CDR1 SQVTM, CDR2 ANQGSEA. This CDR3 region has 12 residues. V lost 6 bases and J lost 3; bases outside the gene matches: 4. The CDR3: CSVSGQHYGYTF. The CDR3 DNA sequence: TGCAGCGTATCGGGACAGCACTATGGCTACACCTTC.

The chain uses TRBV21-1 and TRBJ2-3. TRBV21-1 is tagged as a pseudogene. The CDR3 is made up of 15 amino acids. The CDR3 coding sequence is TGTGCCAGCAGCACGAGCACAGCATTTACAGATACGCAGTATTTT. As protein: CASSTSTAFTDTQYF.

This sequence joins TRBV29-1 and TRBJ2-5; TRBD2 matches 11 bases. The CDR3 extends over 14 amino acids. Per germline, CDR1 SQVTM and CDR2 ANQGSEA. V lost 6 bases to trimming and J lost 6 bases; unmatched junction nucleotides: 9. CDR3 nucleotide sequence: TGCAGCGTCGGGACTAGCGGACCGGGAAAGACCCAGTACTTC. Amino acids: CSVGTSGPGKTQYF.

Concerning this clonotype: At one end, the junction sequence differs from germline, possibly due to a read error. The chain links TRBV20-1 to TRBJ2-3; TRBD2 aligns across 12 bases. The CDR3 spans 16 residues. Germline CDR1 and CDR2: DFQATT and SNEGSKA (reference sequence). The CDR3 coding sequence is TGCAGTGCTCTACCACTAGCGGGGGGAAGCACAGATACGCGGTATTTT. Amino acids: CSALPLAGGSTDTRYF.

In its sample, this clonotype was seen a few times. This chain joins TRBV5-4 and TRBJ2-5; 9 bases agree with TRBD2. Losses at the gene ends were 4 bases for V and 5 bases for J; bases not matched to a gene: 15. Germline lookup yields CDR1 SGHNT and CDR2 YYREEE (reference sequence). CDR3 length: 17 amino acids. CDR3 sequence reads: CASSLRTSALPSETQYF. The CDR3 DNA reads TGTGCCAGCAGCCTCAGGACTAGCGCCCTCCCAAGCGAGACCCAGTACTTC.

The J gene is TRBJ1-5, the V gene TRBV15, with D uncertain. The germline V gene has CDR1 LNHNV and CDR2 YYDKDF (reference sequence). This CDR3 contains 15 residues. V lost 0 bases and J lost 2, with 8 bases in between. CDR3 sequence: CATSRDKGRNQPQHF. CDR3 DNA: TGTGCCACCAGCAGAGATAAGGGCCGCAATCAGCCCCAGCATTTT.

This chain joins TRBV7-9 and TRBJ2-7, with 10 bases aligning to TRBD1. The J call may not be correct, given that the DNA end is closer to TRBJ2-5. The CDR3 is 15 residues long. Looked up from germline, CDR1 is SEHNR and CDR2 is FQNEAQ (reference sequence). The CDR3 nucleotides are TGTGCCAGCAGCTCGTGGGACAGGGGAGGGGAGACCCAGTACTTC. Translated, it gives CASSSWDRGGETQYF.

In its sample, this clonotype was seen a few times. This chain connects TRBV6-5 to TRBJ1-2, with 8 bases aligning to TRBD1. Germline V gene lookup returns CDR1 MNHEY and CDR2 SVGAGI. V was clipped by 2 bases and J by 8 bases; unmatched bases: 10. The CDR3 runs to 15 residues. DNA for the CDR3: TGTGCCAGCAGTTACAATCGACAGGGGAGGGGAGGCTACACCTTC. It encodes CASSYNRQGRGGYTF.

This clonotype showed up just a few times. This chain uses TRBV5-1 with TRBJ2-1; D may match TRBD1 or TRBD2 (6 bases each). This CDR3 is built from 15 residues. Trimming cost V 1 base and J 3 bases, with 11 bases left between them. The germline gives CDR1 SGHRS, CDR2 YFSETQ. For the CDR3, the DNA is TGCGCCAGCAGCTTGAAGGGGGGAGACTACAATGAGCAGTTCTTC. Translation: CASSLKGGDYNEQFF.

The chain is built from TRBV19 and TRBJ2-1; 7 bases are a match to TRBD2. This CDR3 is built from 14 residues. Germline loops: CDR1 LNHDA, CDR2 SQIVND (reference sequence). V shed 3 bases, J shed 4 bases, and the junction held 3 bases outside the gene matches. CDR3 coding DNA: TGTGCCAGTAGTATCGGTAGCGGGTACAATGAGCAGTTCTTC. It specifies CASSIGSGYNEQFF.

The chain employs TRBV24-1 and TRBJ1-2, with D hard to call. CDR1 and CDR2 from the germline V gene are KGHDR and SFDVKD. V was shortened by 4 bases and J by 0 bases, with 5 bases between the two germline ends. The CDR3 runs to 13 residues. The CDR3 region is CATSDGANYGYTF. As DNA, the CDR3 is TGTGCCACCAGTGACGGGGCTAACTATGGCTACACCTTC.

The chain is built from TRBV29-1 and TRBJ1-1; TRBD1 might be the D (6 bases). Germline CDR1 is SQVTM and CDR2 is ANQGSEA. Deletions cut 7 bases from V and 0 bases from J, with 12 bases between. CDR3 size: 13 residues. CDR3 in DNA: TGCAGCGGGCAAGGACAGCTGAACACTGAAGCTTTCTTT. Its protein product is CSGQGQLNTEAFF.

This sequence joins TRBV15 and TRBJ2-3; D remains unclear. V was pared by 0 bases and J by 6 bases, with 13 bases between. Germline loops: CDR1 LNHNV, CDR2 YYDKDF (reference sequence). This CDR3 contains 15 residues. Here the CDR3 reads CATSRDGTVSDTQYF. CDR3 nucleotide sequence: TGTGCCACCAGCAGAGATGGTACAGTAAGCGATACGCAGTATTTT.

The chain employs TRBV29-1 and TRBJ2-5; 8 bases match TRBD1. V lost 7 bases, J lost 5 bases, and 6 bases stayed unmatched. In germline, CDR1 is SQVTM, CDR2 ANQGSEA. The CDR3 contains 12 residues. The CDR3 DNA sequence: TGCAGCGGCAGGGGGCTCGGGGAGACCCAGTACTTC. It yields the protein CSGRGLGETQYF.

The chain is built from TRBV5-1 and TRBJ2-5; D might be TRBD1 (7 bases). Trimming took 2 bases from V and 1 from J, leaving 12 bases between them. This CDR3 spans 15 amino acids. Per germline, CDR1 SGHRS and CDR2 YFSETQ. The DNA for the CDR3 is TGCGCCAGCAGCTTCCCTCAGGGGGGCCAAGAGACCCAGTACTTC. Protein sequence: CASSFPQGGQETQYF. Using reference TRBV5-1 and TRBJ2-5 for the parts outside the CDR3, the full variable domain is KAGVTQTPRYLIKTRGQQVTLSCSPISGHRSVSWYQQTPGQGLQFLFEYFSETQRNKGNFPGRFSGRQFSNSRSEMNVSTLELGDSALYLCASSFPQGGQETQYFGPGTRLLVL.

The chain uses TRBV7-2 and TRBJ2-4; D is possibly TRBD1 or TRBD2 (6 bases each). The assigned J gene may be wrong: the sequence end matches TRBJ2-7 better. Germline values: CDR1 SGHTA, CDR2 FQGNSA. This CDR3 has 15 residues. The CDR3 bases are TGTGCCAGCAGCTTAGGAGGGTGGGGGGCAAGCGAGCAGTACTTC. Its protein product is CASSLGGWGASEQYF.

The table lists this clonotype with a few counts. The chain couples TRBV6-1 to TRBJ2-1; 14 nucleotides match TRBD2. V was pared by 8 bases and J by 4 bases, with 22 bases of the junction left unmatched. The CDR3 loop spans 21 amino acids. Germline V CDR1 and CDR2: MNHNS, SASEGT. The CDR3 protein is CASFALLGGTSGRSTYNEQFF. CDR3 in DNA: TGTGCCAGCTTTGCCCTGCTGGGAGGGACTAGCGGGAGAAGCACGTACAATGAGCAGTTCTTC.

The genes are TRBV6-2 or TRBV6-3 and TRBJ2-1; 11 bases match TRBD2. The germline V gene has CDR1 MNHEY and CDR2 SVGEGT. With V trimmed by 7 bases and J by 6 bases, 8 bases remained unmatched. The CDR3 has 15 residues. CDR3 protein: CASNELAGAGNEQFF. The CDR3 DNA is TGTGCCAGCAACGAACTAGCGGGAGCTGGCAATGAGCAGTTCTTC.

This chain uses TRBV29-1 with TRBJ2-3, with 7 bases lining up with TRBD2. The CDR3 covers 13 residues. Germline V gene lookup returns CDR1 SQVTM and CDR2 ANQGSEA. V trimming: 8 bases; J trimming: 3 bases; junction bases outside the gene matches: 8. In DNA form, the CDR3 reads TGCAGCCCTAGGCGAGCGGGAACAGATACGCAGTATTTT. Protein product: CSPRRAGTDTQYF.

Worth noting for this clonotype: A read error may account for a junction end that differs from germline. The V gene is TRBV5-5, the J gene TRBJ2-5; no clear D. Germline CDR1 is SGHKS and CDR2 is YYEKEE (reference sequence). The CDR3 has 17 residues. DNA of the CDR3: TGTGCCAGCAGCTTGGGGAAGGGAATTCTGTACCAAGACACCCAGTACTTC. As protein: CASSLGKGILYQDTQYF.

This clonotype was seen a handful of times. This rearrangement joins TRBV11-2 to TRBJ2-1; TRBD1 is a possible D gene (5 bases). Trimming left V 0 bases short and J 7 bases short, with 16 bases between. Germline V CDR1 and CDR2: SGHAT, FQNNGV. The CDR3 is 16 residues long. This CDR3 reads CASSLDQGASGNEQFF. The CDR3 DNA reads as TGTGCCAGCAGCTTAGATCAAGGGGCCTCAGGGAATGAGCAGTTCTTC. The full variable domain, completed using reference TRBV11-2 and TRBJ2-1, is EAGVAQSPRYKIIEKRQSVAFWCNPISGHATLYWYQQILGQGPKLLIQFQNNGVVDDSQLPKDRFSAERLKGVDSTLKIQPAKLEDSAVYLCASSLDQGASGNEQFFGPGTRLTVL.

V is TRBV2 and J is TRBJ2-7, with 15 bases lining up with TRBD2. The CDR3 totals 17 residues. With 4 bases clipped from V and 2 bases from J, the junction kept 6 bases outside the gene matches. Germline lookup yields CDR1 SNHLY and CDR2 FYNNEI. For the CDR3, the DNA is TGTGCCAGCAGTGGGCCTTGGACTAGCGGGGGGGCCTACGAGCAGTACTTC. Its protein is CASSGPWTSGGAYEQYF.

The chain carries TRBV15 and TRBJ2-5, with 9 positions matching TRBD1. CDR1 is LNHNV and CDR2 is YYDKDF in the germline V gene (reference sequence). The CDR3 has 17 amino acids. Trimming took 2 bases from V and 0 from J; bases not matched to a gene: 7. This CDR3 reads CATSRSRDRADQETQYF. The DNA of the CDR3 is TGTGCCACCAGCAGATCCCGGGACAGGGCTGACCAAGAGACCCAGTACTTC.

The rearrangement joins TRBV7-8 to TRBJ1-1; 7 nucleotides match TRBD1. The CDR3 covers 15 residues. The V segment lost 4 bases and the J segment 0 bases; nucleotides outside the gene matches: 5. Germline-derived CDR1 and CDR2 are SGHVS and FQNEAQ. Here the CDR3 DNA reads TGTGCCAGCAGCTGGGACAGTACCATGAACACTGAAGCTTTCTTT. It is translated as CASSWDSTMNTEAFF.

The chain uses TRBV4-3 and TRBJ2-3; possibly TRBD2 for D (5 bases). Germline V gene sequence: CDR1 LGHNA, CDR2 YSLEER. This CDR3 region has 17 residues. V was trimmed by 1 base and J by 3 bases, leaving 17 bases between them. Here the CDR3 reads CASSQGHRDLRTDTQYF. In DNA form, the CDR3 reads TGCGCCAGCAGCCAAGGTCACCGGGATCTTAGGACAGATACGCAGTATTTT.

The rearrangement links TRBV27 to TRBJ1-1; D is ambiguous. Germline V lookup: CDR1 MNHEY, CDR2 SMNVEV (reference sequence). V was clipped by 6 bases and J by 1 base, with 9 bases between them. CDR3 size: 13 residues. Here the CDR3 DNA reads TGTGCCAGCAGCCTAGTATGGAACACTGAAGCTTTCTTT. It is translated as CASSLVWNTEAFF.

The sample holds a few counts of this clonotype. This chain connects TRBV5-5 to TRBJ2-3; TRBD2 aligns across 7 bases. Germline values: CDR1 SGHKS, CDR2 YYEKEE (reference sequence). With V trimmed by 4 bases and J by 2 bases, 7 bases remained unmatched. This CDR3 is 15 amino acids long. The chain's CDR3 is CASSGLSGLTDTQYF. In DNA form, the CDR3 reads TGTGCCAGCAGCGGCCTTAGCGGGCTCACAGATACGCAGTATTTT. Drawing the rest from reference TRBV5-5 and TRBJ2-3, the complete variable domain is DAGVTQSPTHLIKTRGQQVTLRCSPISGHKSVSWYQQVLGQGPQFIFQYYEKEERGRGNFPDRFSARQFPNYSSELNVNALLLGDSALYLCASSGLSGLTDTQYFGPGTRLTVL.